Following are 10 T cell receptor beta chains from one sample sequenced in a study of T cell repertoires in cytomegalovirus infection. TCRdb re-derived calls from the reads in MiXCR, one entry per CDR3 protein. This sample has about 830,000 distinct CDR3 sequences; approximately 32% occur once, and the top ten carry 9.5% to 15%. These TCRs are of unknown antigen specificity. The starting material was cultured CD8+ T cells from PBMCs, obtained from culture after CMV antigen stimulation. The receptors shown here come from a human donor in good health (CMV status not recorded). Some clones in this sample may be carry-over from other donors' samples.

The chain combines TRBV6-2 or TRBV6-3 with TRBJ1-5; 11 nucleotides agree with TRBD1. The CDR3 is made up of 16 amino acids. Losses at the gene ends were 2 bases for V and 4 bases for J; bases not matched to a gene: 4. Germline CDR1 is MNHEY and CDR2 is SVGEGT. This chain's CDR3 is CASSYLGTGGNQPQHF. The CDR3, as DNA: TGTGCCAGCAGTTACCTGGGGACAGGGGGGAATCAGCCCCAGCATTTT.

This chain uses TRBV29-1 with TRBJ2-1, with a possible D match to TRBD1 (6 bases). This CDR3 region has 15 residues. Germline assignment: CDR1 SQVTM and CDR2 ANQGSEA. V shed 5 bases and J shed 3 bases, with 17 bases lying between them. CDR3: CSVPKGTGIYNEQFF. The CDR3 DNA reads as TGCAGCGTTCCTAAGGGCACAGGGATCTACAATGAGCAGTTCTTC.

The sample holds a few counts of this clonotype. The V gene is TRBV6-1, the J gene TRBJ1-3; D perhaps matches TRBD1 (6 bases). Germline V gene data show CDR1 as MNHNS and CDR2 as SASEGT. This CDR3 region has 17 residues. The V end lost 2 bases, the J end lost 0 bases, and 14 bases lay between the germline ends. The CDR3 nucleotides are TGTGCCAGCAGTGAATGGGGGCACGTTAGCTCTGGAAACACCATATATTTT. Translation: CASSEWGHVSSGNTIYF.

A few counts support this clonotype. The chain is built from TRBV2 and TRBJ1-1; 7 bases agree with TRBD1. J gave up 3 bases and V 5 bases, and 6 bases lay outside the gene matches. From germline, CDR1 is SNHLY and CDR2 FYNNEI. CDR3 length equals 14 residues. Written as DNA, the CDR3 is TGTGCCAGCAGTTTGACAGGGACGTACACTGAAGCTTTCTTT. Protein: CASSLTGTYTEAFF.

Remarks on this clonotype: One base away lies a much larger clone, so this may be a sequencing read error. The CDR3 sequence: CANSFPQGNTGELFF. The CDR3 nucleotides read TGTGCCAACAGTTTTCCACAGGGGAACACCGGGGAGCTGTTTTTT. The chain recombines TRBV6-2 or TRBV6-3 with TRBJ2-2, with D maybe TRBD1 (6 bases). This CDR3 has 15 residues. The germline CDR1 and CDR2 sequences are MNHEY and SVGEGT.

This sequence joins TRBV12-3 or TRBV12-4 and TRBJ2-1; D is unclear. The CDR3 runs to 15 residues. V was clipped by 7 bases and J by 7 bases, with 20 bases between them. The CDR3 here is CASTEVVLFGNEQFF. The CDR3 DNA is TGTGCCAGCACCGAGGTGGTGCTATTTGGGAATGAGCAGTTCTTC.

This clonotype was counted once. A junction end diverges from the germline sequence, so it may reflect a read error. The chain recombines TRBV4-2 with TRBJ1-2, with no clear D. This CDR3 is 14 amino acids long. Germline-derived CDR1 and CDR2 are LGHNA and YNFKEQ. CDR3 bases: TGTGCCAGCAGCCAAGATCTTGGAGACCCGGTGCGCGCCTTC. It specifies CASSQDLGDPVRAF.

The gene calls are TRBV27 and TRBJ2-5; TRBD1 agrees at 8 bases. The germline CDR1 and CDR2 sequences are MNHEY and SMNVEV (reference sequence). Trimming took 0 bases from V and 5 from J; bases not matched to a gene: 5. This CDR3 contains 15 residues. CDR3 protein: CASSLSDRARETQYF. CDR3 nucleotides: TGTGCCAGCAGTTTATCGGACAGGGCCCGGGAGACCCAGTACTTC.

The J gene is TRBJ1-6, the V gene TRBV15, with D uncertain. This CDR3 contains 14 residues. CDR1 is LNHNV, CDR2 YYDKDF, per germline (reference sequence). Trimming pared 4 bases from V and 7 bases from J, leaving 11 bases between. DNA for the CDR3: TGTGCCACCAGCATACGAATTGAGAATTCACCCCTCCACTTT. Translated: CATSIRIENSPLHF.

The J gene is TRBJ2-3, the V gene TRBV27; tentatively, D is TRBD1 or TRBD2 (6 bases each). Trimming stripped 7 bases from V and 5 bases from J, with 19 bases between. The CDR3 consists of 15 residues. Germline V gene lookup returns CDR1 MNHEY and CDR2 SMNVEV (reference sequence). The CDR3 sequence: CASKPYGGGGDTQYF. The CDR3 coding sequence is TGTGCCAGCAAACCGTACGGAGGGGGTGGAGATACGCAGTATTTT.